This T cell receptor (beta chain) derives from a study of blood T cell repertoires in COVID-19. Study processing details: It was from reference gene primer amplification that nucleated cell counts were estimated. The protocol was immunoSEQ multiplex PCR, while the TCRdb copy is restricted to in-frame clones and leaves out a portion. V and J calls and clone size are copied from that table; D and trimming were computed from the DNA. This sample carries about 230,000 clones, around 86% of them seen once, and the ten largest clones take around a tenth. The V end was cut by 6 bases, the J end by 8 bases, with 25 bases between. Germline lookup yields CDR1 SGHVS and CDR2 FQNEAQ. The CDR3 consists of 17 residues. Seattle patients were enrolled while actively infected and followed longitudinally.

Sequencing was performed on peripheral blood. V usage is TRBV7-8 and J usage is TRBJ1-4; possibly TRBD1 for D (5 bases). The sequence came from a man aged 45-60 years with COVID-19, enrolled during active disease. The CDR3 reads CASRRLRVGGNREKLFF. CDR3 DNA: TGTGCCAGCAGGAGACTTCGGGTCGGGGGGAATAGGGAAAAACTGTTTTTT.